These T cell receptor beta chains were read from a single sample in a study of cytomegalovirus exposure and HLA in healthy donors. Here immunoSEQ multiplex PCR was the method, and the copy in TCRdb shows in-frame clones only, minus some. The sample includes about 160,000 clones, 65% to 90% of them seen just once. The sequenced sample was PBMCs. Every receptor here comes from a woman aged 18-30 years in good health and CMV-seronegative. The CDR3 runs from the conserved cysteine through the conserved F or W. A D gene is named only where the DNA matches it firmly. Not every row has a clone size; where given, it reads once, few, many or a size class.

once	TRBV10-3	TRBJ1-1	TRBD1	CAISSEDRYTEAFF	TGTGCCATCAGTTCCGAGGACAGGTACACTGAAGCTTTCTTT
NA	TRBV13	TRBJ1-1	NA	CASSPAGLETEAFF	TGTGCCAGCAGCCCCGCCGGACTCGAGACTGAAGCTTTCTTT
NA	TRBV27	TRBJ1-1	TRBD1	CASSLFGTGVSNTEAFF	TGTGCCAGCAGTTTATTTGGGACAGGGGTTTCGAACACTGAAGCTTTCTTT
NA	TRBV7-6	TRBJ1-4	TRBD1	CASSRGLGEKLFF	TGTGCCAGCAGCAGGGGGCTGGGAGAAAAACTGTTTTTT
NA	TRBV4-3	TRBJ2-7	NA	CASSQEGASYEQYF	TGCGCCAGCAGCCAAGAAGGTGCTAGCTACGAGCAGTACTTC
NA	TRBV5-6	TRBJ1-1	TRBD1	CASSQPGTGKRDTEAFF	TGTGCCAGCAGCCAACCCGGGACAGGGAAGAGGGACACTGAAGCTTTCTTT
NA	TRBV19	TRBJ1-5	TRBD1	CASESTGIRSKHF	TGTGCCAGTGAGTCGACAGGGATTAGGAGTAAGCATTTT
NA	TRBV4-2	TRBJ2-4	NA	CASSQGVGGIAKNIQYF	TGTGCCAGCAGCCAAGGTGTAGGGGGTATAGCCAAAAACATTCAGTACTTC
NA	TRBV6-1	TRBJ1-1	NA	CASTQDMENTEAFF	TGTGCCAGCACCCAGGACATGGAGAACACTGAAGCTTTCTTT
NA	TRBV2	TRBJ2-1	TRBD2	CASTSWTSVDEQFF	TGTGCCAGCACTTCCTGGACTAGCGTCGATGAGCAGTTCTTC
NA	TRBV29-1	TRBJ2-7	NA	CSVEGTDYSSYEQYF	TGCAGCGTTGAAGGAACCGACTACAGCTCCTACGAGCAGTACTTC
NA	TRBV4-1	TRBJ2-2	TRBD2	CASSLPFLLARRDTGELFF	TGCGCCAGCAGCCTCCCATTTTTACTAGCGCGAAGGGACACCGGGGAGCTGTTTTTT
once	TRBV9	TRBJ1-1	NA	CASSVLTSDTEAFF	TGTGCCAGCAGCGTGTTGACATCTGACACTGAAGCTTTCTTT
NA	TRBV29-1	TRBJ1-5	TRBD1	CSVDRTGLDNQPQHF	TGCAGCGTGGATCGGACAGGGCTTGATAATCAGCCCCAGCATTTT
once	TRBV5-6	TRBJ1-1	NA	CASSLAEVNTEAFF	TGTGCCAGCAGCTTGGCAGAAGTGAACACTGAAGCTTTCTTT
NA	TRBV9	TRBJ1-2	NA	CASSPRFGPGYTF	TGTGCCAGCAGCCCTCGTTTTGGGCCTGGCTACACCTTC
NA	TRBV9	TRBJ1-6	NA	CASSREGGPSNSPLHF	TGTGCCAGCAGCCGGGAGGGGGGGCCCTCTAATTCACCCCTCCACTTT
NA	TRBV27	TRBJ1-1	TRBD1	CASSYLGTGSNTEAFF	TGTGCCAGCAGTTATCTCGGGACAGGGTCGAACACTGAAGCTTTCTTT
NA	TRBV19	TRBJ2-2	NA	CASSRSDGVGELFF	TGTGCCAGTAGTCGATCTGACGGGGTTGGGGAGCTGTTTTTT
NA	TRBV7-3	TRBJ1-1	TRBD1	CASSPQGVGTEAFF	TGTGCCAGCAGCCCACAGGGGGTAGGAACTGAAGCTTTCTTT
NA	TRBV12-5	TRBJ2-6	TRBD2	CASGSATSGRGGANVLTF	TGTGCTAGTGGTTCCGCGACTAGCGGGAGGGGAGGGGCCAACGTCCTGACTTTC
NA	TRBV2	TRBJ2-4	NA	CASSNTRGQNIQYF	TGTGCCAGCAGTAACACACGAGGCCAAAACATTCAGTACTTC
NA	TRBV7-9	TRBJ2-7	TRBD1	CASSSTYFDREIEQYF	TGTGCCAGCAGCTCTACCTACTTTGACAGGGAGATCGAGCAGTACTTC
NA	TRBV6-1	TRBJ2-2	TRBD2	CARGGTIYTGELFF	TGTGCCCGGGGGGGGACGATATACACCGGGGAGCTGTTTTTT
once	TRBV19	TRBJ2-1	TRBD1	CVILSGQLNEQFF	TGTGTCATCTTATCGGGACAGCTCAATGAGCAGTTCTTC
NA	TRBV2	TRBJ1-2	NA	CASSRRSGFANYGYTF	TGTGCCAGCTCCAGAAGGTCAGGGTTCGCTAACTATGGCTACACCTTC
NA	TRBV6-1	TRBJ1-5	NA	CATKGVLDYNQPQHF	TGTGCCACCAAAGGAGTTCTCGACTACAATCAGCCCCAGCATTTT
NA	TRBV5-1	TRBJ1-3	NA	CASSLESHTIYF	TGCGCCAGCAGCCTGGAGAGTCACACCATATATTTT
NA	TRBV13	TRBJ2-3	NA	CASSSLLAKASTDTQYF	TGTGCCAGCAGCTCTCTCCTAGCGAAGGCTAGCACAGATACGCAGTATTTT
NA	TRBV4-1	TRBJ1-1	NA	CASSLRGGNTEAFF	TGCGCCAGCAGCCTCAGGGGTGGTAACACTGAAGCTTTCTTT
NA	TRBV14	TRBJ2-7	TRBD2	CASRSTSIAYEQYF	TGTGCCAGCAGGTCGACTAGCATTGCCTACGAGCAGTACTTC
NA	TRBV30	TRBJ2-3	NA	CAWSGGESRLTDTQYF	TGTGCCTGGAGTGGCGGGGAATCGAGGCTCACAGATACGCAGTATTTT
NA	TRBV5-1	TRBJ2-2	TRBD2	CASSPPGLAGGIGELFF	TGCGCCAGCAGCCCCCCGGGACTAGCGGGAGGAATAGGGGAGCTGTTTTTT
NA	TRBV6-5	TRBJ2-2	NA	CASSFTREKAGELFF	TGTGCCAGCAGTTTTACTCGGGAGAAGGCCGGGGAGCTGTTTTTT
NA	TRBV4-1	TRBJ1-5	TRBD1	CASSQGTGGNQPQHF	TGCGCCAGCAGCCAAGGGACAGGGGGCAATCAGCCCCAGCATTTT
NA	TRBV5-6	TRBJ1-3	NA	CASSLGRRTSTIYF	TGTGCCAGCAGCTTGGGACGGCGGACATCCACCATATATTTT
NA	TRBV7-9	TRBJ1-5	NA	CASSAGTFSNQPQHF	TGTGCCAGCAGCGCCGGGACATTTAGCAATCAGCCCCAGCATTTT
NA	TRBV6-5	TRBJ1-1	NA	CASSYSYWGEDTEAFF	TGTGCCAGCAGTTACAGTTATTGGGGGGAGGACACTGAAGCTTTCTTT
once	TRBV7-9	TRBJ2-5	TRBD1	CASSPDRGQETQYF	TGTGCCAGCAGCCCCGACAGGGGTCAAGAGACCCAGTACTTC